The 31 T cell receptor beta chains below all came from one sample that was sequenced in a study of spatial heterogeneity in lung cancer. TCRdb called the 5' RACE reads again in MiXCR, with one record for every CDR3 protein. The sample shows some 45,000 distinct CDR3 sequences, about 10% of them seen only once. Noted time point: sample taken at primary tumor resection. Tumor, nontumor lung or frozen PBMC supplied whole RNA that was sequenced unsorted. The sample consisted of PBMCs, taken at surgery. All receptors derive from a female donor with early-stage non-small cell lung cancer.

The chain combines TRBV15 with TRBJ1-1; no clear D gene. Trimming removed 0 bases from V and 7 bases from J, with 24 bases in between. CDR3 length equals 18 residues. Germline CDR1 and CDR2: LNHNV and YYDKDF (reference sequence). The chain's CDR3 is CATSRDRVGVTLRSEAFF. For the CDR3, the DNA is TGTGCCACCAGCAGAGATAGAGTCGGGGTTACCCTAAGGAGTGAAGCTTTCTTT.

As to this clonotype: A much larger clone lies one base from this, so it may be a read error. As the CDR3 is not closed by the conserved phenylalanine or tryptophan, this likely results from a read error. The CDR3 nucleotides are TGTGCCAGCACAGGGGGCAAACATGGCTACACCTTA. It yields the protein CASTGGKHGYTL. The chain recombines TRBV28 with TRBJ1-2, with 8 positions matching TRBD1. V was clipped by 7 bases and J by 6 bases; unmatched bases: 4. The CDR3 runs 12 residues. Germline loops: CDR1 MDHEN, CDR2 SYDVKM.

This rearrangement joins TRBV4-3 to TRBJ1-1, with TRBD1 as a possible D gene (6 bases). The length of the CDR3 is 16 residues. Germline values: CDR1 LGHNA, CDR2 YSLEER. With 0 bases removed from V and 6 bases from J, the gap between germline ends came to 17 bases. The CDR3 spells CASSQDRGGARAEAFF. The DNA for the CDR3 is TGCGCCAGCAGCCAAGATAGGGGGGGGGCGCGTGCTGAAGCTTTCTTT.

The sample holds a few counts of this clonotype. The CDR3: CASSLDEGTEAFF. The CDR3 nucleotides read TGTGCCAGCAGCTTAGATGAAGGCACTGAAGCTTTCTTT. The chain uses TRBV11-2 and TRBJ1-1; D is unclear. This CDR3 spans 13 amino acids. Germline CDR1 is SGHAT and CDR2 is FQNNGV. Trimming took off 0 bases at V and 4 bases at J, with 6 bases between the two ends.

The chain has TRBV5-1 and TRBJ2-6; no definite D call. Germline CDR1 reads SGHRS; CDR2 reads YFSETQ. The CDR3 consists of 16 residues. Trimming left V 0 bases short and J 2 bases short, with 9 bases between. In nucleotides, the CDR3 is TGCGCCAGCAGCTTGGCCCACGGTGCTGGGGCCAACGTCCTGACTTTC. Protein product: CASSLAHGAGANVLTF.

V gene TRBV9 combines with J gene TRBJ1-1; no clear D gene. Germline V CDR1 and CDR2: SGDLS, YYNGEE. Trimming pared 4 bases from V and 6 bases from J, leaving 13 bases between. This CDR3 region has 13 residues. The CDR3 spells CASSFGGSAEAFF. CDR3 DNA: TGTGCCAGCAGCTTCGGAGGATCGGCTGAAGCTTTCTTT.

This clonotype was seen at least ten times. This chain links TRBV3-1 with TRBJ2-1; D might be TRBD2 (5 bases). The V end lost 1 base, the J end lost 7 bases, and 8 bases lay between the germline ends. This CDR3 is built from 13 residues. Germline CDR1 is LGHDT and CDR2 is YNNKEL (reference sequence). The CDR3 reads CASSQVEGNEQFF. The CDR3 region has the DNA TGTGCCAGCAGCCAAGTCGAGGGTAATGAGCAGTTCTTC.

This clonotype was counted only a few times. The gene calls are TRBV5-4 and TRBJ2-7; 9 bases agree with TRBD2. The ends lost 5 bases at V and 3 bases at J; junction bases unmatched: 9. The length of the CDR3 is 15 residues. The V gene's germline CDR1 is SGHNT and CDR2 YYREEE (reference sequence). The CDR3 nucleotides read TGTGCCAGCAGGATGGCGGGGGGGGCCGTCTACGAGCAGTACTTC. This sequence encodes CASRMAGGAVYEQYF.

This clonotype was seen more than once but under ten times. The V gene is TRBV28, the J gene TRBJ1-1; 8 bases agree with TRBD1. The V and J ends lost 8 bases and 2 bases, in that order; junction bases with no gene match: 4. The V gene's germline CDR1 is MDHEN and CDR2 SYDVKM. This CDR3 is built from 13 residues. The CDR3 is CASHDRGNTEAFF. CDR3 in DNA: TGTGCCAGCCACGACAGGGGAAACACTGAAGCTTTCTTT.

This clonotype appeared many times. The CDR3 DNA reads as TGCGCCAGCAGCCCGTGGACAGGCCTCACAGATACGCAGTATTTT. This encodes CASSPWTGLTDTQYF. The V call is TRBV4-1, the J call TRBJ2-3, with 7 positions matching TRBD1. Germline V gene data show CDR1 as MGHRA and CDR2 as YSYEKL. The CDR3 totals 15 residues. J lost 2 bases, V lost 4 bases, and 6 bases had no gene match.

At least ten counts were recorded for this clonotype. This chain connects TRBV7-9 to TRBJ1-1; 8 positions match TRBD1. The V gene end was trimmed by 5 bases and the J gene end by 11 bases; junction bases not matched to a gene: 10. The CDR3 has 13 residues. The V gene's germline CDR1 is SEHNR and CDR2 FQNEAQ (reference sequence). The CDR3 sequence: CASSPSTGEAAFF. The CDR3 DNA is TGTGCCAGCAGCCCTTCGACAGGGGAAGCGGCTTTCTTT.

This clonotype was observed a handful of times. The chain is built from TRBV12-3 or TRBV12-4 and TRBJ1-1; D remains unclear. Trimming pared 4 bases from V and 3 bases from J, leaving 6 bases between. CDR3 length: 12 residues. CDR3 loop: CASSSGYTEAFF. The CDR3 DNA reads as TGTGCCAGCAGTTCAGGTTACACTGAAGCTTTCTTT.

The chain carries TRBV5-5 and TRBJ2-2; possibly TRBD1 for D (6 bases). Germline CDR1 SGHKS, CDR2 YYEKEE (reference sequence). V lost 5 bases to trimming and J lost 0 bases, with 14 bases between them. The CDR3 loop spans 16 amino acids. CDR3 loop: CASRPPGTSNTGELFF. In DNA, the CDR3 is TGTGCCAGCAGGCCCCCCGGGACATCGAACACCGGGGAGCTGTTTTTT.

This clonotype showed up just a few times. The J gene is TRBJ2-7, the V gene TRBV27; D might be TRBD1 or TRBD2, each matching 5 bases. This CDR3 region has 14 residues. Germline CDR1 MNHEY, CDR2 SMNVEV (reference sequence). V was clipped by 5 bases and J by 2 bases, with 13 bases between them. Here the CDR3 DNA reads TGTGCCAGCAGTACCGGGACGGCTACCTACGAGCAGTACTTC. It yields the protein CASSTGTATYEQYF.

This clonotype was observed a few times. The rearrangement joins TRBV5-1 to TRBJ2-7, with D tentatively TRBD1 (7 bases). Trimming cost V 5 bases and J 4 bases, with 19 bases left between them. This CDR3 has 15 residues. Germline values: CDR1 SGHRS, CDR2 YFSETQ. The CDR3 DNA reads TGCGCCAGCAGGTCAATCAGGGGGGATGGATACGAGCAGTACTTC. This gives the protein CASRSIRGDGYEQYF.

The chain is built from TRBV2 and TRBJ1-3; perhaps TRBD1 as D (5 bases). This CDR3 comprises 16 residues. Germline V gene sequence: CDR1 SNHLY, CDR2 FYNNEI. V was pared by 4 bases and J by 0 bases, with 13 bases between. CDR3 amino acids: CASSGQRADSGNTIYF. CDR3 bases: TGTGCCAGCAGTGGACAGCGTGCCGACTCTGGAAACACCATATATTTT.

The chain is built from TRBV20-1 and TRBJ2-7; 10 bases line up with TRBD1. CDR1 and CDR2 (germline): DFQATT, SNEGSKA (reference sequence). The V and J ends lost 2 bases and 8 bases, in that order; junction bases with no gene match: 12. This CDR3 spans 15 amino acids. CDR3 residues: CSARNSGTGDRQQYF. In nucleotides, the CDR3 is TGCAGTGCTAGAAACTCTGGGACAGGGGACCGTCAGCAGTACTTC.

The CDR3 DNA reads TGCGCCAGCAGCTTGGGAGGGTTTCCCTACGAGCAGTACTTC. Protein sequence: CASSLGGFPYEQYF. The rearrangement uses TRBV5-1 and TRBJ2-7; the D gene is possibly TRBD2 (5 bases). Germline V lookup: CDR1 SGHRS, CDR2 YFSETQ. The V gene lost 0 bases and the J gene lost 2 bases, with 9 bases spanning the gap. This CDR3 comprises 14 residues. Full variable domain (outside the CDR3, taken from reference TRBV5-1 and TRBJ2-7): KAGVTQTPRYLIKTRGQQVTLSCSPISGHRSVSWYQQTPGQGLQFLFEYFSETQRNKGNFPGRFSGRQFSNSRSEMNVSTLELGDSALYLCASSLGGFPYEQYFGPGTRLTVT.

This clonotype has at least ten counts. CDR3 DNA: TGTGCCAGCAGCTTATTAGCGGGGGGACAAGATACGCAGTATTTT. Its protein product is CASSLLAGGQDTQYF. This chain links TRBV11-2 with TRBJ2-3; 10 bases align to TRBD2. Trimming cost V 2 bases and J 5 bases; bases outside gene matches: 4. Germline-derived CDR1 and CDR2 are SGHAT and FQNNGV. The CDR3 covers 15 residues. Supplemented by reference TRBV11-2 and TRBJ2-3, the full variable domain reads EAGVAQSPRYKIIEKRQSVAFWCNPISGHATLYWYQQILGQGPKLLIQFQNNGVVDDSQLPKDRFSAERLKGVDSTLKIQPAKLEDSAVYLCASSLLAGGQDTQYFGPGTRLTVL.

The chain employs TRBV12-3 or TRBV12-4 and TRBJ1-5; 7 nucleotides line up with TRBD1. The CDR3 spans 15 residues. Trimming took 6 bases from V and 0 from J; bases not matched to a gene: 5. The CDR3 DNA follows: TGTGCCAGCAGGAGGACAGGAGATAGCAATCAGCCCCAGCATTTT. Protein: CASRRTGDSNQPQHF.

In this sample, this clonotype turned up a few times. DNA of the CDR3: TGTGCCAGCAGCCAATCCCTAGGTGGGCTTGGGTACGAGCAGTACTTC. Protein: CASSQSLGGLGYEQYF. This chain uses TRBV16 with TRBJ2-7; no definite D call. Germline V gives CDR1 KGHSY, CDR2 FQNENV. V lost 0 bases and J lost 4, with 16 bases in between. The CDR3 totals 16 residues.

About this clonotype: Germline is not matched at one junction end, which may reflect a read error. This chain links TRBV7-7 with TRBJ1-1, with D unclear. The CDR3 is made up of 13 amino acids. CDR1 is SSHAT, CDR2 FNYEAQ, per germline (reference sequence). Here the CDR3 DNA reads TGTGCTAGCAGCTTAGACCTGAACACTGAAGCTTTCTTT. Amino acid sequence: CASSLDLNTEAFF. Complete variable domain (other parts from reference TRBV7-7 and TRBJ1-1): GAGVSQSPRYKVTKRGQDVTLRCDPISSHATLYWYQQALGQGPEFLTYFNYEAQPDKSGLPSDRFSAERPEGSISTLTIQRTEQRDSAMYRCASSLDLNTEAFFGQGTRLTVV.

The rearrangement joins TRBV5-1 to TRBJ2-3, with 7 bases aligning to TRBD1. The J segment lost 2 bases and the V segment lost 4 bases, leaving 7 bases of the junction unmatched. Germline CDR1 and CDR2: SGHRS and YFSETQ. The CDR3 is 15 amino acids. The DNA for the CDR3 is TGCGCCAGCAGCCCCTGGACAGGCTTCACAGATACGCAGTATTTT. Encoded protein: CASSPWTGFTDTQYF. The full variable domain, in which reference TRBV5-1 and TRBJ2-3 provide the parts outside the CDR3, is KAGVTQTPRYLIKTRGQQVTLSCSPISGHRSVSWYQQTPGQGLQFLFEYFSETQRNKGNFPGRFSGRQFSNSRSEMNVSTLELGDSALYLCASSPWTGFTDTQYFGPGTRLTVL.

The chain is built from TRBV30 and TRBJ1-2, with 8 bases identical to TRBD1. Germline CDR1 GTSNPN, CDR2 SVGIG (reference sequence). V lost 0 bases, J lost 2 bases, and 8 bases stayed unmatched. CDR3 size: 16 residues. CDR3 bases: TGTGCCTGGAGTGTACCCGGGACAGGAGGAAACTATGGCTACACCTTC. It translates to CAWSVPGTGGNYGYTF.

The rearrangement uses TRBV27 and TRBJ2-6; no definite D call. The germline gives CDR1 MNHEY, CDR2 SMNVEV (reference sequence). The V end lost 6 bases, the J end lost 0 bases, and 12 bases lay between the germline ends. The CDR3 is made up of 16 amino acids. CDR3 sequence: CASSPDTPSGANVLTF. CDR3 DNA sequence: TGTGCCAGCAGCCCCGACACACCCTCTGGGGCCAACGTCCTGACTTTC.

This clonotype was found a few times. The rearrangement joins TRBV20-1 to TRBJ2-1, with 15 bases fitting TRBD2. Unmatched junction bases numbered 4, after V lost 6 bases and J lost 4 bases. Germline assignment: CDR1 DFQATT and CDR2 SNEGSKA (reference sequence). CDR3 size: 15 residues. The CDR3 coding sequence is TGCAGTGCCGGGACTAGCGGGGGGTTGTACAATGAGCAGTTCTTC. Residues: CSAGTSGGLYNEQFF.

The V call is TRBV12-3 or TRBV12-4, the J call TRBJ1-5; TRBD1 might be the D (5 bases). Deletions cut 2 bases from V and 5 bases from J, with 13 bases between. This CDR3 spans 15 amino acids. In DNA, the CDR3 is TGTGCCAGCAGTTTATCTCCCAGGGATGATCAGCCCCAGCATTTT. Residues: CASSLSPRDDQPQHF.

Many counts were recorded for this clonotype. The J gene is TRBJ2-1, the V gene TRBV6-2 or TRBV6-3, with D maybe TRBD1 (5 bases). Germline CDR1 and CDR2: MNHEY and SVGEGT. The CDR3 covers 14 residues. V lost 6 bases, J lost 6 bases, and 15 bases lay in between. DNA of the CDR3: TGTGCCAGCAGCCTCCCCGGCAGGGTCAATGAGCAGTTCTTC. Translating it yields CASSLPGRVNEQFF.

There are many counts of this clonotype. This chain connects TRBV6-2 or TRBV6-3 to TRBJ1-5, with D unresolved. Trimming took 4 bases from V and 0 from J, leaving 16 bases between them. Germline lookup yields CDR1 MNHEY and CDR2 SVGEGT. This CDR3 has 17 residues. CDR3 residues: CASSFGGRLNSNQPQHF. DNA for the CDR3: TGTGCCAGCAGTTTCGGTGGCCGGTTGAATAGCAATCAGCCCCAGCATTTT.

This clonotype was detected ten times or more. This chain uses TRBV6-2 or TRBV6-3 with TRBJ2-1, with 8 nucleotides matching TRBD1. Germline V CDR1 and CDR2: MNHEY, SVGEGT. CDR3 length: 11 residues. The trim removed 5 bases at V and 15 bases at J, leaving 6 bases unmatched. CDR3 in DNA: TGTGCCAGCAGTCAGGGGGCTGGTCCGTTCTTC. This codes for CASSQGAGPFF.

V usage is TRBV4-2 and J usage is TRBJ1-1; 10 bases fit TRBD1. The germline CDR1 and CDR2 sequences are LGHNA and YNFKEQ. The junction had 6 bases not matched to a gene; V was cut back by 3 bases and J by 5 bases. The CDR3 totals 15 residues. CDR3 in amino acids: CASSQGDRGLTEAFF. CDR3 coding DNA: TGTGCCAGCAGCCAGGGTGACAGGGGGCTGACTGAAGCTTTCTTT.